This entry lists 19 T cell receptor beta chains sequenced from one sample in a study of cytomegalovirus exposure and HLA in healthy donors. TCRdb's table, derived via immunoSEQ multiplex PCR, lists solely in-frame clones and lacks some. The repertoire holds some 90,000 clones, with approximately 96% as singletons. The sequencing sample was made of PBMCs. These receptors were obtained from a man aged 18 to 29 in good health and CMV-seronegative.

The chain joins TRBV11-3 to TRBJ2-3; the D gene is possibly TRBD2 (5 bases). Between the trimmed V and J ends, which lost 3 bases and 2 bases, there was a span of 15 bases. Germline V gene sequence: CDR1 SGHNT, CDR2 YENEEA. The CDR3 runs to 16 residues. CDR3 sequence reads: CASSFGGGGYTDTQYF. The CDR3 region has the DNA TGTGCCAGCAGCTTCGGAGGCGGAGGCTACACAGATACGCAGTATTTT.

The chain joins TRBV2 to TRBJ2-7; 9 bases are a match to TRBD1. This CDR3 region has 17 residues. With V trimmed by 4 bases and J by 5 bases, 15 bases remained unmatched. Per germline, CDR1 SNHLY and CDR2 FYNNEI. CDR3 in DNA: TGTGCCAGCAGTGCGGAGAATGGTGACAGGGGGTCGGACGAGCAGTACTTC. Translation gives CASSAENGDRGSDEQYF.

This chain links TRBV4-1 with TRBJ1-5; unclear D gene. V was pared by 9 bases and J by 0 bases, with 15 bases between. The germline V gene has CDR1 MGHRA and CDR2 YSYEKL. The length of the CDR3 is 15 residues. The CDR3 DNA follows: TGCGCCAGTAAAGACCGGGATTATAGCAATCAGCCCCAGCATTTT. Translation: CASKDRDYSNQPQHF.

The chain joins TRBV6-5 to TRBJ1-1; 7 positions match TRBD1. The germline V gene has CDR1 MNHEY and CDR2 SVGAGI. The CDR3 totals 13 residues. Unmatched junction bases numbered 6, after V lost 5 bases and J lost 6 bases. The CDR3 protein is CASSKNRGAEAFF. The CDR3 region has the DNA TGTGCCAGCAGTAAAAACAGGGGTGCTGAAGCTTTCTTT.

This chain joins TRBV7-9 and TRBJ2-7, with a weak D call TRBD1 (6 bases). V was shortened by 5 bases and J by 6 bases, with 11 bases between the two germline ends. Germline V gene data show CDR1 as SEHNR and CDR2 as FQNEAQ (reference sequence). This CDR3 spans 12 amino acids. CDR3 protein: CASSLQGFEQYV. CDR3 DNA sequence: TGTGCCAGCAGCCTGCAGGGGTTCGAGCAGTACGTC.

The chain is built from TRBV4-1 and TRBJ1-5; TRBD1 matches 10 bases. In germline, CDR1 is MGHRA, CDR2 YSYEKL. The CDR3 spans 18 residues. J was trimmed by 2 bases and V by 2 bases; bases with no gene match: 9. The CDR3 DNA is TGCGCCAGCAGCCAAAAAACGTGGGACAGGGGTGGCAATCAGCCCCAGCATTTT. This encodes CASSQKTWDRGGNQPQHF.

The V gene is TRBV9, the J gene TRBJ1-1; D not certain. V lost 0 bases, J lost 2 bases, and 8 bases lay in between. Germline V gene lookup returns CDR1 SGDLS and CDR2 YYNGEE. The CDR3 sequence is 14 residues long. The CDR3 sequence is CASSVGPGNTEAFF. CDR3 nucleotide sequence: TGTGCCAGCAGCGTAGGTCCGGGTAACACTGAAGCTTTCTTT.

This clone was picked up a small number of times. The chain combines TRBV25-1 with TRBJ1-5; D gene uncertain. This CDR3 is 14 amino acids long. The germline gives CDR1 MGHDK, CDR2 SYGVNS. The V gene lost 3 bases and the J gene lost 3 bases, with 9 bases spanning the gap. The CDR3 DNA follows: TGTGCCAGCAGTGACCCGGGATACAATCAGCCCCAGCATTTT. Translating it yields CASSDPGYNQPQHF.

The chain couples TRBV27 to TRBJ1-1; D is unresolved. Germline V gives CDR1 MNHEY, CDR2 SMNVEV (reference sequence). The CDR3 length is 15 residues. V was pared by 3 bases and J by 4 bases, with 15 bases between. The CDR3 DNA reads TGTGCCAGCAGTTTGGGCTGGGTGAGTAGCACTGAAGCTTTCTTT. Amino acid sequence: CASSLGWVSSTEAFF.

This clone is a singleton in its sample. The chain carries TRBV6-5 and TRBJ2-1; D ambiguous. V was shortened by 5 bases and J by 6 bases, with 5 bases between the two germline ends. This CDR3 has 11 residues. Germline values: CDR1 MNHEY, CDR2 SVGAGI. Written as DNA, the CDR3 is TGTGCCAGCAGTCGGGTCAATGAGCAGTTCTTC. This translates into CASSRVNEQFF.

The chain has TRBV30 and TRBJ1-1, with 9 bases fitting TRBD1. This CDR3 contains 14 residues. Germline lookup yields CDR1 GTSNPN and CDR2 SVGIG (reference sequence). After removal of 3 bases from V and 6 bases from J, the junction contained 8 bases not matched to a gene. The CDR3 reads CAWRGQGGIAEAFF. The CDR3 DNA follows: TGTGCCTGGAGGGGACAGGGTGGGATCGCTGAAGCTTTCTTT.

The CDR3 loop is CASSPPAGGNTIYF. Here the CDR3 DNA reads TGTGCCAGCAGTCCACCGGCGGGTGGAAACACCATATATTTT. This rearrangement joins TRBV6-5 to TRBJ1-3; D call uncertain. This CDR3 comprises 14 residues. The germline V gene has CDR1 MNHEY and CDR2 SVGAGI. The V gene lost 5 bases and the J gene lost 3 bases, with 11 bases spanning the gap.

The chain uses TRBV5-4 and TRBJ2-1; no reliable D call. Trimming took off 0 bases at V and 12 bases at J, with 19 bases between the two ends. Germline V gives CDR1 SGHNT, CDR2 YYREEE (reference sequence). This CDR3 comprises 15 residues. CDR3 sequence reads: CASSLGVGGLALQFF. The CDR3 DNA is TGTGCCAGCAGCTTGGGGGTTGGTGGGCTGGCCCTGCAGTTCTTC.

The chain's CDR3 is CASSSQGARQPQHF. The CDR3 nucleotides are TGTGCCAGCAGTTCACAGGGGGCTCGGCAGCCCCAGCATTTT. This chain joins TRBV28 and TRBJ1-5, with 9 positions matching TRBD1. Trimming at V came to 4 bases and at J to 7 bases, leaving 5 bases not matched to a gene. The length of the CDR3 is 14 residues. The germline V gene has CDR1 MDHEN and CDR2 SYDVKM.

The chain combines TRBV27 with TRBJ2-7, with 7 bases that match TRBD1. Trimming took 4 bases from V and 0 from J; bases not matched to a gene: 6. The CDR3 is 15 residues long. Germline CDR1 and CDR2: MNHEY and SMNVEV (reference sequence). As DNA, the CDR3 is TGTGCCAGCAGTTGCGGACAGGTATGCTCCTACGAGCAGTACTTC. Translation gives CASSCGQVCSYEQYF.

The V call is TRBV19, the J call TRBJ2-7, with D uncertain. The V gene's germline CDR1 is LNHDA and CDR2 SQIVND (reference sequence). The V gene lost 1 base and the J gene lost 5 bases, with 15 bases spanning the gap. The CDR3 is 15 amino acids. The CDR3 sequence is CASSIGFGGGHEQYV. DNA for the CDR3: TGTGCCAGTAGTATAGGGTTTGGCGGCGGACACGAGCAGTACGTC.

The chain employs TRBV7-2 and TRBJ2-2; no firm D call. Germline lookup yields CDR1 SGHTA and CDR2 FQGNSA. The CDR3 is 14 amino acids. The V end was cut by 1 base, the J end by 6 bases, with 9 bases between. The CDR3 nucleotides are TGTGCCAGCAGCTTAGTATCATCGGCCGGGGAGCTGTTTTTT. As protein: CASSLVSSAGELFF.

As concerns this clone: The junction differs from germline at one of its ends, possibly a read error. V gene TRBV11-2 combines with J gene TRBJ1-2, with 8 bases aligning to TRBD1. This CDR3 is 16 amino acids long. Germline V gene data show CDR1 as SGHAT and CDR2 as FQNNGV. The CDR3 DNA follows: TGTGCCAGCAGCTTAGGATACCGGGACAGGCGGCGGTACCCCCACTTC. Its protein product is CASSLGYRDRRRYPHF.

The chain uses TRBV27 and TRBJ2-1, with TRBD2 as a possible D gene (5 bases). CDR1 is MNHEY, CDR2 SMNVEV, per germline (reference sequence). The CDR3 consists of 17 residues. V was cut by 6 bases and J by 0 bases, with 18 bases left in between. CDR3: CASSPDFSTSSYNEQFF. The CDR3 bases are TGTGCCAGCAGCCCGGACTTTTCCACCAGCTCCTACAATGAGCAGTTCTTC.